This TCR beta chain was identified in a study of Tregs in tolerant kidney transplant recipients. The wider study: Mixed chimerism was transient after nonmyeloablative marrow transplants from related graft donors.

Broader study findings: Expanding Tregs on activated donor B cells appeared to best identify donor-specific TCRbeta clones.

For this clone: The antigen remains unidentified.

TCRdb's table, derived via immunoSEQ multiplex PCR, lists solely in-frame clones and lacks some. The sample carries some 62,000 clones, roughly 98% recorded once. Unstimulated regulatory T cells (CD4+CD25+CD127-), CD4+CD25- non-regulatory cells, CD4 and CD8 cells were FACS-sorted from thawed PBMCs. V was clipped by 3 bases and J by 3 bases; unmatched bases: 11. CDR1 is SGHTA and CDR2 is FQGNSA in the germline V gene. CDR3 size: 17 residues. V gene TRBV7-2 combines with J gene TRBJ2-3, with 8 nucleotides matching TRBD2. The source was Tregs from blood, collected before the transplant. The receptor was derived from a human donor who received a combined kidney and bone marrow transplant. The CDR3 protein is CASSFRRSGGGTDTQYF. The CDR3 nucleotides are TGTGCCAGCAGCTTTAGGAGAAGCGGGGGTGGGACAGATACGCAGTATTTT.